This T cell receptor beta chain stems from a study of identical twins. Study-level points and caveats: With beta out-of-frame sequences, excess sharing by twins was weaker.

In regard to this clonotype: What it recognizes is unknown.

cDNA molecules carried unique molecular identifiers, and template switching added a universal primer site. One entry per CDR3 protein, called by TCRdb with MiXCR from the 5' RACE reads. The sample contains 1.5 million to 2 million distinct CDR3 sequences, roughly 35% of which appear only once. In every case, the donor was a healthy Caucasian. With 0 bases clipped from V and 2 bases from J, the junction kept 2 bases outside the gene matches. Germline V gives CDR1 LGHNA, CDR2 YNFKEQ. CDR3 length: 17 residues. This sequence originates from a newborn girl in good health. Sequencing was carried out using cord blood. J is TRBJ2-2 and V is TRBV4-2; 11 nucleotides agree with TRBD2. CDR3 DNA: TGTGCCAGCAGCCAAGATACTAGCGGGAGAAACACCGGGGAGCTGTTTTTT. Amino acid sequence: CASSQDTSGRNTGELFF.